This T cell receptor beta chain was documented in a study of blood T cell repertoires in COVID-19. Study in general: Specimens from acute and convalescent COVID-19 originated in the United States, Italy and Spain. Sources were T cells, B-cell-depleted T cells, or PBMCs; the material itself was cDNA or gDNA.

The V gene's germline CDR1 is LNHNV and CDR2 YYDKDF (reference sequence). This CDR3 has 16 residues. V was pared by 0 bases and J by 6 bases, with 7 bases of the junction left unmatched. Original processing notes: Reference gene primers were amplified, and this amplification served to estimate nucleated cell counts. Produced via immunoSEQ multiplex PCR; TCRdb's table is partial and in-frame only. The DNA gave D and trimming, while V, J and clone size come from that table. The sample yields around 100,000 clones, roughly 80% seen once. The TCR was taken from a human donor in a cohort sampled during active COVID-19. The genes are TRBV15 and TRBJ1-5; 8 bases are shared with TRBD1. The sample taken for sequencing was peripheral blood. CDR3 in DNA: TGTGCCACCAGCAGAGAGGGGCAGGGGGCTTTTCAGCCCCAGCATTTT. This gives the protein CATSREGQGAFQPQHF.